Presented here are 20 T cell receptor beta chains from one specimen sequenced in a study of blood T cell repertoires in COVID-19. The data were produced by immunoSEQ multiplex PCR, yet TCRdb's version contains in-frame clones alone and is incomplete. The table lists around 140,000 clones, around 81% of them singletons. Input material: peripheral blood. The receptors shown here come from a woman in her sixties or seventies with active or convalescent COVID-19.

The chain recombines TRBV6-6 with TRBJ2-7; 14 bases agree with TRBD2. V was pared by 7 bases and J by 0 bases, with 2 bases of the junction left unmatched. The CDR3 extends over 15 amino acids. The germline V gene encodes CDR1 MNHNY and CDR2 SVGAGI (reference sequence). The CDR3 coding sequence is TGTGCCAGCACCGGGACTAGCGGGGGCTCCTACGAGCAGTACTTC. It is translated as CASTGTSGGSYEQYF.

The chain couples TRBV29-1 to TRBJ2-3, with a weak D call TRBD2 (6 bases). Germline-derived CDR1 and CDR2 are SQVTM and ANQGSEA. This CDR3 has 13 residues. Trimming pared 4 bases from V and 2 bases from J, leaving 10 bases between. CDR3: CSVGSGDTDTQYF. The CDR3 bases are TGCAGCGTTGGTAGCGGAGACACAGATACGCAGTATTTT.

A single count supports this clone. This chain joins TRBV6-5 and TRBJ2-4, with TRBD1 identical over 7 bases. The CDR3 consists of 15 residues. The germline V gene encodes CDR1 MNHEY and CDR2 SVGAGI. J lost 0 bases, V lost 4 bases, and 3 bases had no gene match. CDR3 sequence (DNA): TGTGCCAGCAGTTCTGGGACAGTAGCCAAAAACATTCAGTACTTC. Its translation: CASSSGTVAKNIQYF.

In this sample, this clone turned up a few times. The chain is built from TRBV9 and TRBJ2-3; the D is unclear. The CDR3 covers 17 residues. Germline V gene data show CDR1 as SGDLS and CDR2 as YYNGEE. The V gene lost 0 bases and the J gene lost 1 base, with 15 bases spanning the gap. The CDR3 here is CASSVVGSPTGTDTQYF. The CDR3 nucleotides are TGTGCCAGCAGCGTAGTCGGGTCCCCGACGGGCACAGATACGCAGTATTTT.

This chain's CDR3 is CAWNRLLAGGGNEQFF. The CDR3 DNA sequence: TGTGCCTGGAACAGGTTACTTGCGGGAGGTGGCAATGAGCAGTTCTTC. J is TRBJ2-1 and V is TRBV30, with TRBD2 identical over 8 bases. The CDR3 is 16 residues long. Germline values: CDR1 GTSNPN, CDR2 SVGIG (reference sequence). The ends lost 4 bases at V and 6 bases at J; junction bases unmatched: 14.

The chain has TRBV4-2 and TRBJ2-5; 13 nucleotides agree with TRBD2. Trimming at V came to 4 bases and at J to 5 bases, leaving 7 bases not matched to a gene. Germline CDR1 LGHNA, CDR2 YNFKEQ. This CDR3 region has 16 residues. CDR3 nucleotide sequence: TGTGCCAGCAGCCCGAAACTAGCGGGAGGGGAGGAGACCCAGTACTTC. As protein: CASSPKLAGGEETQYF.

V usage is TRBV11-3 and J usage is TRBJ2-5; the match to TRBD2 covers 7 bases. This CDR3 has 17 residues. CDR1 and CDR2 from the germline V gene are SGHNT and YENEEA. Trimming cost V 5 bases and J 1 base; bases outside gene matches: 13. CDR3 amino acids: CASSRGVGGGSQETQYF. CDR3 DNA sequence: TGTGCCAGCAGCCGAGGTGTAGGCGGGGGAAGCCAAGAGACCCAGTACTTC.

The chain uses TRBV28 and TRBJ2-5, with 11 bases matching TRBD2. The J segment lost 5 bases and the V segment lost 7 bases, leaving 6 bases of the junction unmatched. This CDR3 has 14 residues. CDR1 is MDHEN, CDR2 SYDVKM, per germline. CDR3 bases: TGTGCCAGCACCCTAGCGGGGGGCCAGGAGACCCAGTACTTC. Its translation: CASTLAGGQETQYF.

The chain links TRBV6-5 to TRBJ2-3, with 7 bases lining up with TRBD1. The CDR3 runs to 14 residues. V was clipped by 6 bases and J by 2 bases; unmatched bases: 5. Germline assignment: CDR1 MNHEY and CDR2 SVGAGI. CDR3: CASSRDRITDTQYF. Written as DNA, the CDR3 is TGTGCCAGCAGCCGGGACAGAATCACAGATACGCAGTATTTT.

The V call is TRBV6-5, the J call TRBJ2-7; D might be TRBD2 (6 bases). The V end was cut by 3 bases, the J end by 5 bases, with 11 bases between. CDR3 length: 13 amino acids. Germline V gene lookup returns CDR1 MNHEY and CDR2 SVGAGI. Here the CDR3 reads CASSYSGVHEQYF. CDR3 sequence (DNA): TGTGCCAGCAGTTATTCGGGGGTCCACGAGCAGTACTTC.

This chain uses TRBV11-2 with TRBJ1-2; D gene unclear. CDR1 and CDR2 from the germline V gene are SGHAT and FQNNGV. CDR3 size: 12 residues. V gave up 5 bases and J gave up 5 bases, with 9 bases separating them. The CDR3 nucleotides are TGTGCCAGCAGCCGGGGTTCTTATGGCTACACCTTC. Amino acid sequence: CASSRGSYGYTF. The entire variable domain, with the rest obtained from reference TRBV11-2 and TRBJ1-2, is as follows: EAGVAQSPRYKIIEKRQSVAFWCNPISGHATLYWYQQILGQGPKLLIQFQNNGVVDDSQLPKDRFSAERLKGVDSTLKIQPAKLEDSAVYLCASSRGSYGYTFGSGTRLTVV.

The sample holds a few counts of this clone. V is TRBV19 and J is TRBJ1-2; D possibly corresponds to TRBD1 (6 bases). The CDR3 spans 15 residues. Germline CDR1 and CDR2: LNHDA and SQIVND (reference sequence). The germline V and J ends were trimmed by 3 bases and 1 base, with 12 bases remaining between them. For the CDR3, the DNA is TGTGCCAGTAGTATTTGGGACACAATTAACTATGGCTACACCTTC. This encodes CASSIWDTINYGYTF.

The J gene is TRBJ2-3, the V gene TRBV6-1; no definite D call. V was cut by 3 bases and J by 4 bases, with 14 bases left in between. The CDR3 contains 15 residues. Germline CDR1 and CDR2: MNHNS and SASEGT. The CDR3 protein is CASSDRVATADTQYF. CDR3 bases: TGTGCCAGCAGTGATCGGGTCGCAACGGCAGATACGCAGTATTTT.

The chain recombines TRBV2 with TRBJ1-6; TRBD1 matches at 7 bases. The CDR3 spans 15 residues. J gave up 7 bases and V 7 bases, and 10 bases lay outside the gene matches. Germline-derived CDR1 and CDR2 are SNHLY and FYNNEI. The CDR3 spells CASNKQGSGNSPLHF. The DNA for the CDR3 is TGTGCCAGCAATAAACAGGGGTCTGGCAATTCACCCCTCCACTTT.

The J gene is TRBJ2-3, the V gene TRBV6-2 or TRBV6-3; 13 bases match TRBD2. CDR1 is MNHEY, CDR2 SVGEGT, per germline. This CDR3 is 19 amino acids long. With V trimmed by 2 bases and J by 1 base, 9 bases remained unmatched. The CDR3 reads CASSYEGTSGRAGTDTQYF. The CDR3 coding sequence is TGTGCCAGCAGTTACGAGGGCACTAGCGGGAGGGCCGGCACAGATACGCAGTATTTT.

The V gene is TRBV3-1 (or the pseudogene TRBV3-2), the J gene TRBJ2-7, with unresolved D. The CDR3 totals 14 residues. V was shortened by 1 base and J by 2 bases, with 9 bases between the two germline ends. Looked up from germline, CDR1 is LGHDT and CDR2 is YNNKEL (reference sequence). The CDR3 nucleotides read TGTGCCAGCAGCCAAGGCGATTTGACCTACGAGCAGTACTTC. It translates to CASSQGDLTYEQYF.

This clone was counted between two and nine times. This rearrangement joins TRBV6-6 to TRBJ2-7; TRBD1 matches 12 bases. The germline V gene encodes CDR1 MNHNY and CDR2 SVGAGI (reference sequence). Losses at the gene ends were 6 bases for V and 2 bases for J; bases not matched to a gene: 5. The CDR3 consists of 15 residues. CDR3 coding DNA: TGTGCCAGCAGGGGACAGGGGGCATTACCCTACGAGCAGTACTTC. The encoded protein is CASRGQGALPYEQYF.

The chain is built from TRBV15 and TRBJ1-5; 9 nucleotides agree with TRBD1. Germline V gives CDR1 LNHNV, CDR2 YYDKDF (reference sequence). The CDR3 loop spans 16 amino acids. V lost 2 bases to trimming and J lost 5 bases; unmatched junction nucleotides: 7. CDR3 sequence: CATSRPGQGKDQPQHF. Here the CDR3 DNA reads TGTGCCACCAGCAGACCGGGACAGGGAAAGGATCAGCCCCAGCATTTT.

CDR3 in amino acids: CASSQDLNTDTQYF. DNA of the CDR3: TGCGCCAGCAGCCAAGATTTAAACACAGATACGCAGTATTTT. This rearrangement joins TRBV4-3 to TRBJ2-3; D remains ambiguous. The CDR3 runs 14 residues. Germline CDR1 and CDR2: LGHNA and YSLEER. V lost 0 bases and J 2 bases, leaving 6 bases between the germline ends.

The V and J genes are TRBV2 and TRBJ1-5; D is undetermined. Germline V CDR1 and CDR2: SNHLY, FYNNEI. This CDR3 is 14 amino acids long. Trimming left V 6 bases short and J 4 bases short, with 13 bases between. In DNA form, the CDR3 reads TGTGCCAGCAGCGCCTCGACTAATAATCAGCCCCAGCATTTT. This codes for CASSASTNNQPQHF.